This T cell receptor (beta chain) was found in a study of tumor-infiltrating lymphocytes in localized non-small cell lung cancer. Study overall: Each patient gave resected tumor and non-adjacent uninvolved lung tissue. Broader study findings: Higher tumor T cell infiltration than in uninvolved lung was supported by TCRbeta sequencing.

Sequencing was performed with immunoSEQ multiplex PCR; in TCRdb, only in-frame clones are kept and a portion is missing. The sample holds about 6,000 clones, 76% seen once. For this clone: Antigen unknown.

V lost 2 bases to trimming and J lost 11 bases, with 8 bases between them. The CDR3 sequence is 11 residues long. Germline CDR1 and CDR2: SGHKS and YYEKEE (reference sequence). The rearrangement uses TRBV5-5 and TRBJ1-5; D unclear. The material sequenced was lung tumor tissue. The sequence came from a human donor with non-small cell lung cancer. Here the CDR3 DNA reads TGTGCCAGCAGCTTCCAGTGGGCCCAGCATTTT. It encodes CASSFQWAQHF.